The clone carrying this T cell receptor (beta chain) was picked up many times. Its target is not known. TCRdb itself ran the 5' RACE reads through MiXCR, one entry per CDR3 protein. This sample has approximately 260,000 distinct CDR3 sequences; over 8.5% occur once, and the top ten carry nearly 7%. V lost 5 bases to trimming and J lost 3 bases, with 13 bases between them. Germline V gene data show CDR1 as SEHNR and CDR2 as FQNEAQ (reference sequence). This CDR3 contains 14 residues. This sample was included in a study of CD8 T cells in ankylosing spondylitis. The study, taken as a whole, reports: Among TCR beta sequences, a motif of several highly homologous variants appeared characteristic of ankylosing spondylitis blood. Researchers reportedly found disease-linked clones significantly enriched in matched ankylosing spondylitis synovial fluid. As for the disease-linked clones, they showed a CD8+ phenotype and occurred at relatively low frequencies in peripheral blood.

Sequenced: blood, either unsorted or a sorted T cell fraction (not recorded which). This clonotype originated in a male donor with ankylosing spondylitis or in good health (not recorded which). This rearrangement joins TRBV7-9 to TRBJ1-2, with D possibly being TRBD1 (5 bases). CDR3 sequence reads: CASSARQLYYGYTF. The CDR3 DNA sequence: TGTGCCAGCAGCGCTAGACAGCTCTACTATGGCTACACCTTC.